This TCR beta chain was sequenced in a study of blood T cells in healthy people across ages. In the case of this clonotype: The antigen remains unidentified.

A J-beta primer mix and a sample-barcoded 5' primer were used in a second PCR of about 7 to 11 cycles. Each single sample gave us at least 2.5 million CDR3-containing paired-end reads. TCRdb re-called the 5' RACE reads with MiXCR, one entry per CDR3 protein. Among 800,000 or so distinct CDR3 sequences listed, approximately 25% were seen once. Looked up from germline, CDR1 is LGHNA and CDR2 is YNFKEQ. There are 15 residues in the CDR3. J was trimmed by 3 bases and V by 0 bases; bases with no gene match: 4. Study-wide points: Both naive CD4+ cell counts and diversity were greater in long-lived donors than in aged donors. Diversity of TCR beta per million T cells declined in a roughly linear way with age.

Separately, the same data were catalogued under a study of T cells of mothers and their children.

The source material was blood. This clonotype originated in a boy younger than 18 in good health. The chain employs TRBV4-2 and TRBJ2-7; 8 bases are shared with TRBD2. The CDR3 nucleotides are TGTGCCAGCAGCCAAGAGGCGGGGGGACGCTACGAGCAGTACTTC. This sequence encodes CASSQEAGGRYEQYF.